The rows below give T cell receptor beta chains drawn from one sample of a study of T cell responses to AZD1222 COVID-19 vaccine. Profiled with immunoSEQ multiplex PCR; TCRdb holds only in-frame clones, not every one. This repertoire shows 95,000 to 150,000 clones, roughly 84% found once; its top ten account for approximately 1.3%. Sequencing used peripheral blood, obtained on day 0 of AZD1222 vaccination. The receptors were sampled from an adult in good health. The CDR3 runs from the conserved cysteine through the conserved F or W. Each record gives: clone size, J gene, V gene, D gene, CDR3 protein, CDR3 DNA. D genes are given only for firm matches. Rows give clone size only sometimes, using once, few, many, or a class for an expanded clone.

>NA|TRBJ2-1|TRBV4-1|TRBD2
CASSQDGLAGGNEQFF
TGCGCCAGCAGCCAAGACGGACTAGCGGGGGGCAATGAGCAGTTCTTC
>NA|TRBJ2-3|TRBV7-9|NA
CASSLGHGGRSYF
TGTGCCAGCAGCTTAGGACACGGCGGGCGATCGTATTTT
>NA|TRBJ1-3|TRBV18|NA
CASSPQGASGNTIYF
TGTGCCAGCTCACCCCAGGGCGCCTCTGGAAACACCATATATTTT
>NA|TRBJ1-5|TRBV30|NA
CAWSVPRGRETSGDQPQHF
TGTGCCTGGAGTGTTCCCAGGGGCAGGGAAACCAGCGGGGATCAGCCCCAGCATTTT
>NA|TRBJ1-1|TRBV2|NA
CASNQGSTEAFF
TGTGCCAGCAACCAGGGTTCCACTGAAGCTTTCTTT
>once|TRBJ2-1|TRBV6-5|TRBD2
CASLGGTLSYNEQFF
TGTGCCAGCTTGGGAGGGACTCTCTCCTACAATGAGCAGTTCTTC
>NA|TRBJ2-5|TRBV7-2|NA
CASSSLGVSVETQYF
TGTGCCAGCAGCTCCCTCGGGGTTTCTGTGGAGACCCAGTACTTC
>NA|TRBJ2-1|TRBV9|NA
CASSVAGAGNEQFF
TGTGCCAGCAGCGTAGCTGGGGCTGGCAATGAGCAGTTCTTC
>NA|TRBJ2-5|TRBV13|NA
CASSHRRETQYF
TGTGCCAGCAGCCACAGGCGAGAGACCCAGTACTTC
>NA|TRBJ1-2|TRBV4-1|TRBD1
CASSQDRDRVYGYTF
TGCGCCAGCAGCCAAGATCGGGACAGGGTCTATGGCTACACCTTC
>NA|TRBJ2-7|TRBV11-2|NA
CASSLSLQGRKYF
TGTGCCAGCAGCTTAAGCCTACAGGGGAGGAAGTACTTC
>NA|TRBJ1-1|TRBV27|NA
CASSLSAGNTEAFF
TGTGCCAGCAGTTTATCGGCGGGGAACACTGAAGCTTTCTTT
>NA|TRBJ2-1|TRBV4-1|TRBD1
CASSQEEQGGNEQFF
TGCGCCAGCAGCCAAGAAGAACAGGGGGGCAATGAGCAGTTCTTC
>NA|TRBJ1-2|TRBV14|TRBD1
CASSPRSGGGYTF
TGTGCCAGCAGCCCAAGATCAGGGGGTGGCTACACCTTC
>NA|TRBJ2-6|TRBV3-1/TRBV3-2|NA
CASSPRQPPLPSGANVLTF
TGTGCCAGCAGTCCGAGGCAGCCACCACTACCCTCTGGGGCCAACGTCCTGACTTTC
>once|TRBJ2-5|TRBV13|TRBD2
CASSLAGGQETQYF
TGTGCCAGCAGCTTAGCGGGGGGCCAAGAGACCCAGTACTTC
>NA|TRBJ1-5|TRBV18|TRBD1
CASSPGQGVSNQPQHF
TGTGCCAGCTCACCGGGACAGGGGGTTAGCAATCAGCCCCAGCATTTT
>NA|TRBJ2-5|TRBV5-4|TRBD2
CASSSGTSGQETQYF
TGTGCCAGCAGCTCCGGGACTAGCGGCCAAGAGACCCAGTACTTC
>few|TRBJ2-1|TRBV7-6|TRBD2
CASSSPELSGGYNEQFF
TGTGCCAGCAGCTCCCCCGAATTGTCGGGGGGCTACAATGAGCAGTTCTTC
>NA|TRBJ1-1|TRBV20-1|NA
CSASTEAFF
TGCAGTGCTAGCACTGAAGCTTTCTTT
>once|TRBJ1-1|TRBV6-2/TRBV6-3|NA
CASSRAGEDTEAFF
TGTGCCAGCAGTAGAGCGGGCGAGGACACTGAAGCTTTCTTT
>NA|TRBJ2-3|TRBV7-9|NA
CASSLMGSTDTQYF
TGTGCCAGCAGCTTAATGGGGAGCACAGATACGCAGTATTTT
>NA|TRBJ1-6|TRBV19|NA
CASSPPPQGANSPLHF
TGTGCCAGTAGTCCCCCCCCGCAGGGTGCTAATTCACCCCTCCACTTT
>NA|TRBJ1-6|TRBV6-7|NA
CASPSDCRFTPLHF
TGTGCCAGCCCCTCGGACTGCCGTTTTACACCCCTCCACTTT
>NA|TRBJ1-2|TRBV11-2|TRBD1
CASSQDRVNGYTF
TGTGCCAGCAGCCAGGACAGGGTGAATGGCTACACCTTC
>NA|TRBJ2-7|TRBV7-2|NA
CASRGASYEQYF
TGTGCCAGCAGGGGGGCCTCCTACGAGCAGTACTTC
>NA|TRBJ2-1|TRBV10-2|NA
CASASYNEQFF
TGCGCCAGCGCCTCCTACAATGAGCAGTTCTTC
>NA|TRBJ2-1|TRBV9|NA
CASSVRGFNEQFF
TGTGCCAGCAGCGTACGGGGGTTCAATGAGCAGTTCTTC
>few|TRBJ2-7|TRBV19|TRBD2
CASSMASGGSYEQYF
TGTGCCAGTAGTATGGCTAGCGGGGGATCCTACGAGCAGTACTTC
>NA|TRBJ1-4|TRBV19|NA
CASSPLGEGEKLFF
TGTGCCAGTAGTCCCCTCGGGGAGGGTGAAAAACTGTTTTTT
>NA|TRBJ1-1|TRBV19|TRBD1
CASSIVRDRGSEAFF
TGTGCCAGTAGTATAGTCCGGGACAGGGGTTCCGAAGCTTTCTTT
>NA|TRBJ1-2|TRBV2|TRBD1
CASSRTGLYGYTF
TGTGCCAGCAGCCGGACAGGGCTTTATGGCTACACCTTC
>NA|TRBJ2-6|TRBV19|NA
CASSIGHPSNSGANVLTF
TGTGCCAGTAGTATCGGGCATCCCTCTAACTCTGGGGCCAACGTCCTGACTTTC
>NA|TRBJ1-2|TRBV25-1|TRBD1
CASRQGRGYTF
TGTGCCAGCAGACAGGGGCGCGGCTACACCTTC
>NA|TRBJ1-1|TRBV6-4|NA
CASRSHRGQEAFF
TGTGCCAGCAGATCCCACCGTGGACAGGAAGCTTTCTTT
>NA|TRBJ1-1|TRBV6-1|TRBD1
CASSEPGQGNTEAFF
TGTGCCAGCAGTGAACCGGGACAGGGTAACACTGAAGCTTTCTTT
>NA|TRBJ2-7|TRBV30|TRBD1
CAWSQGANPRISYEQYF
TGTGCCTGGAGCCAGGGGGCAAATCCACGAATCTCCTACGAGCAGTACTTC
>once|TRBJ2-2|TRBV10-2|NA
CASSNSRGFAGVNTGELFF
TGCGCCAGCAGCAACTCACGTGGGTTCGCAGGGGTAAACACCGGGGAGCTGTTTTTT
>NA|TRBJ1-2|TRBV9|NA
CASSVDGNYGYTF
TGTGCCAGCAGCGTAGACGGCAACTATGGCTACACCTTC
>NA|TRBJ1-3|TRBV18|TRBD1
CASSPKGGPGNTIYF
TGTGCCAGCTCACCAAAAGGGGGCCCTGGAAACACCATATATTTT